This T cell receptor beta chain was obtained from a study of response to subunit inactivated influenza vaccine. This CDR3 contains 18 residues. Germline V lookup: CDR1 SGHVS, CDR2 FNYEAQ. Losses at the gene ends were 2 bases for V and 7 bases for J; bases not matched to a gene: 16. Via MiXCR, TCRdb re-called the RT-PCR reads, giving one row per CDR3 protein. In the table there are about 500,000 distinct CDR3 sequences, approximately 17% of which are singletons. This clonotype was seen more than once but under ten times. The receptor comes from a man between 50 and 69 years old who received an inactivated influenza vaccine. The chain carries TRBV7-6 and TRBJ2-2; TRBD2 agrees at 7 bases. The starting material was CD4+ T cells sorted from PBMCs, obtained less than 25 months after vaccination. The CDR3 here is CASSLSRDSGTKGGELFF. CDR3 in DNA: TGTGCCAGCAGCTTAAGTCGAGACAGCGGGACGAAGGGCGGGGAGCTGTTTTTT.